This T cell receptor (beta chain) originates from a study of cytomegalovirus exposure and HLA in healthy donors. Whole-study findings and limits: TCR beta V segments were, for the most part, productive about 87% or about 30% of the time in an earlier analysis.

Looked up from germline, CDR1 is MGHRA and CDR2 is YSYEKL. V shed 0 bases and J 6 bases; nucleotides not matched to a gene: 5. This CDR3 is built from 16 residues. Of note for this clone: No antigen is known for it.

Primers: 60 Vbeta forward and 13 Jbeta reverse. Profiling relied on immunoSEQ multiplex PCR, and the TCRdb table lists in-frame clones only, not all of them. The repertoire shows under 130,000 clones; the top ten hold around 0.6%. V gene TRBV4-1 combines with J gene TRBJ2-3; TRBD2 matches 11 bases. Sequenced sample: PBMCs. This sequence originates from a man in his fifties in good health and CMV-seronegative. CDR3 nucleotide sequence: TGCGCCAGCAGCCAAGAGGGCTCTAGCGGGAGGGATACGCAGTATTTT. This translates into CASSQEGSSGRDTQYF.